The 21 T cell receptor beta chains listed next were all sequenced from one sample in a study of blood T cell repertoires in COVID-19. Assay: immunoSEQ multiplex PCR; the TCRdb copy retains only in-frame clones and omits some. The sample holds 85,000 to 95,000 clones; approximately 90% are singletons and the top ten take under 5%. Sequenced material: peripheral blood. The receptors stem from a woman in her forties or fifties in a cohort sampled during active COVID-19.

This clone was picked up one time. The CDR3 DNA follows: TGCGCCAGCAGCTGGACAGGGGGCGCAGATACGCAGTATTTT. Protein: CASSWTGGADTQYF. The chain uses TRBV4-1 and TRBJ2-3; TRBD1 matches at 11 bases. In germline, CDR1 is MGHRA, CDR2 YSYEKL. J gave up 4 bases and V 5 bases, and 2 bases lay outside the gene matches. This CDR3 has 14 residues.

The chain employs TRBV5-1 and TRBJ1-6; TRBD1 matches 7 bases. CDR3 length equals 15 residues. Germline V gene sequence: CDR1 SGHRS, CDR2 YFSETQ. V lost 0 bases, J lost 6 bases, and 3 bases stayed unmatched. The CDR3 loop is CASSLETGSNSPLHF. For the CDR3, the DNA is TGCGCCAGCAGCTTGGAGACAGGGAGTAATTCACCCCTCCACTTT.

The V and J genes are TRBV28 and TRBJ1-3, with D possibly matching TRBD1 (6 bases). The CDR3 consists of 12 residues. Germline values: CDR1 MDHEN, CDR2 SYDVKM. V was shortened by 11 bases and J by 3 bases, with 11 bases between the two germline ends. The CDR3 sequence: CAARGNGNTIYF. Written as DNA, the CDR3 is TGTGCCGCAAGGGGGAATGGAAACACCATATATTTT.

This clone came up a few times. The rearrangement links TRBV4-1 to TRBJ2-7, with D maybe TRBD1 (5 bases). The CDR3 is 13 amino acids. The ends were cut back, 0 bases at V and 6 bases at J, with 9 bases in the middle. Germline assignment: CDR1 MGHRA and CDR2 YSYEKL. The CDR3 sequence: CASSQDAGFEQYF. The CDR3 region has the DNA TGCGCCAGCAGCCAAGACGCAGGGTTCGAGCAGTACTTC.

The rearrangement joins TRBV6-5 to TRBJ2-7; 7 bases fit TRBD2. Germline assignment: CDR1 MNHEY and CDR2 SVGAGI. Unmatched junction bases numbered 10, after V lost 7 bases and J lost 4 bases. This CDR3 has 14 residues. The CDR3 sequence: CASKNWGGSYEQYF. DNA for the CDR3: TGTGCCAGCAAGAACTGGGGGGGTAGTTACGAGCAGTACTTC.

The chain is built from TRBV27 and TRBJ1-6, with 9 bases identical to TRBD1. The CDR3 totals 13 residues. Per the germline V gene, CDR1 is MNHEY and CDR2 is SMNVEV (reference sequence). V dropped 7 bases and J dropped 7; count of bases not matched to a gene: 2. CDR3 residues: CASTGTGNSPLHF. In nucleotides, the CDR3 is TGTGCCAGCACGGGGACAGGGAATTCACCCCTCCACTTT.

The chain carries TRBV7-3 and TRBJ1-2; possibly TRBD1 for D (6 bases). Trimming removed 5 bases at V and 1 base at J, with 14 bases between. Germline V lookup: CDR1 SGHTA, CDR2 FQGTGA. The CDR3 covers 15 residues. The CDR3 is CASSPTGQSNYGYTF. The CDR3 DNA reads as TGTGCCAGCAGCCCGACCGGACAGAGTAACTATGGCTACACCTTC. The variable domain in full, with the rest retrieved from reference TRBV7-3 and TRBJ1-2, is GAGVSQTPSNKVTEKGKYVELRCDPISGHTALYWYRQSLGQGPEFLIYFQGTGAADDSGLPNDRFFAVRPEGSVSTLKIQRTERGDSAVYLCASSPTGQSNYGYTFGSGTRLTVV.

The chain links TRBV11-3 to TRBJ2-7; 7 positions match TRBD2. The CDR3 covers 13 residues. J was trimmed by 2 bases and V by 3 bases; bases with no gene match: 1. The germline V gene has CDR1 SGHNT and CDR2 YENEEA. The CDR3 sequence: CASSLGGTYEQYF. In DNA form, the CDR3 reads TGTGCCAGCAGCTTGGGGGGGACCTACGAGCAGTACTTC.

The rearrangement joins TRBV2 to TRBJ2-7, with 7 positions matching TRBD1. CDR3 length: 13 residues. Trimming took 6 bases from V and 2 from J; bases not matched to a gene: 4. Germline CDR1 SNHLY, CDR2 FYNNEI. The CDR3 protein is CASRRDSTYEQYF. CDR3 bases: TGTGCCAGCAGGAGGGACAGCACCTACGAGCAGTACTTC.

J is TRBJ2-7 and V is TRBV2, with a possible D match to TRBD1 (5 bases). Trimming took off 8 bases at V and 2 bases at J, with 13 bases between the two ends. CDR1 is SNHLY and CDR2 is FYNNEI in the germline V gene. CDR3 length: 13 residues. The CDR3 DNA reads as TGTGCCAGCTCGGCAGGGCCTACCTACGAGCAGTACTTC. It encodes CASSAGPTYEQYF.

This clone rates as medium-sized. The CDR3 protein is CASSELEGAGGYTQYF. In DNA form, the CDR3 reads TGTGCCAGCAGTGAATTAGAGGGGGCGGGAGGGTATACGCAGTATTTT. V usage is TRBV6-1 and J usage is TRBJ2-3; 9 nucleotides agree with TRBD2. This CDR3 is 16 amino acids long. V lost 2 bases, J lost 7 bases, and 10 bases stayed unmatched. Germline CDR1 is MNHNS and CDR2 is SASEGT.

The rearrangement joins TRBV28 to TRBJ2-3, with TRBD1 matching over 9 bases. Germline loops: CDR1 MDHEN, CDR2 SYDVKM. With V trimmed by 5 bases and J by 4 bases, 19 bases remained unmatched. CDR3 length equals 19 residues. CDR3 protein: CASSGFWDRVGSGPDTQYF. The CDR3 bases are TGTGCCAGCAGTGGGTTCTGGGACAGGGTCGGTTCGGGCCCAGATACGCAGTATTTT.

The chain has TRBV21-1 and TRBJ2-3; TRBD2, as called in the table, went unchecked against the DNA. TRBV21-1 corresponds to a pseudogene. CDR3 size: 15 residues. This CDR3 is CASSKVSAPSGAQYF. In nucleotides, the CDR3 is TGTGCCAGCAGCAAAGTTTCAGCCCCCTCTGGAGCGCAGTATTTT.

This clone came up a few times. The chain is built from TRBV18 and TRBJ2-7, with 7 bases fitting TRBD1. V lost 2 bases and J lost 3; bases outside the gene matches: 1. Germline loops: CDR1 KGHSH, CDR2 LQKENI. The CDR3 spans 13 residues. The CDR3 DNA is TGTGCCAGCTCACCAGGGGACAGCTACGAGCAGTACTTC. Translated: CASSPGDSYEQYF.

The CDR3 DNA is TGTGCCAGCATCTGGAGGGGCGGGTATACTGAAGCTTTCTTT. This encodes CASIWRGGYTEAFF. This sequence joins TRBV6-6 and TRBJ1-1, with D possibly matching TRBD1 (5 bases). Germline V gives CDR1 MNHNY, CDR2 SVGAGI (reference sequence). Trimming shortened V by 7 bases and J by 5 bases, and 17 bases separated the two germline ends. The CDR3 loop spans 14 amino acids.

The rearrangement uses TRBV5-4 and TRBJ1-1; 9 positions agree with TRBD1. The germline CDR1 and CDR2 sequences are SGHNT and YYREEE (reference sequence). The CDR3 loop spans 15 amino acids. V shed 0 bases, J shed 3 bases, and the junction held 3 bases outside the gene matches. In DNA form, the CDR3 reads TGTGCCAGCAGCTTGGCGGGACAGGGTCACACTGAAGCTTTCTTT. As protein: CASSLAGQGHTEAFF. Supplemented by reference TRBV5-4 and TRBJ1-1, the full variable domain reads ETGVTQSPTHLIKTRGQQVTLRCSSQSGHNTVSWYQQALGQGPQFIFQYYREEENGRGNFPPRFSGLQFPNYSSELNVNALELDDSALYLCASSLAGQGHTEAFFGQGTRLTVV.

The chain links TRBV7-9 to TRBJ2-3; a possible D gene is TRBD2 (5 bases). V shed 5 bases and J shed 1 base, with 7 bases lying between them. This CDR3 region has 13 residues. Germline V gene sequence: CDR1 SEHNR, CDR2 FQNEAQ (reference sequence). The chain's CDR3 is CASSEGGTDTQYF. CDR3 DNA: TGTGCCAGCAGCGAGGGCGGCACAGATACGCAGTATTTT.

This rearrangement joins TRBV2 to TRBJ1-1; D not resolved. The V gene's germline CDR1 is SNHLY and CDR2 FYNNEI. This CDR3 comprises 13 residues. Deletions cut 5 bases from V and 8 bases from J, with 15 bases between. CDR3 DNA sequence: TGTGCCAGCAGTTTTGCCCGGAGCGGGGAAGCTTTCTTT. Its translation is CASSFARSGEAFF. The full variable domain, in which reference TRBV2 and TRBJ1-1 provide the parts outside the CDR3, is EPEVTQTPSHQVTQMGQEVILRCVPISNHLYFYWYRQILGQKVEFLVSFYNNEISEKSEIFDDQFSVERPDGSNFTLKIRSTKLEDSAMYFCASSFARSGEAFFGQGTRLTVV.

This chain uses TRBV3-1 (or the pseudogene TRBV3-2) with TRBJ1-6; 7 bases align to TRBD1. CDR3 size: 14 residues. Germline V gives CDR1 LGHDT, CDR2 YNNKEL (reference sequence). V dropped 5 bases and J dropped 7; count of bases not matched to a gene: 5. The CDR3 region is CASSNRDRNSPLHF. CDR3 coding DNA: TGTGCCAGCAGCAACCGGGACAGAAATTCACCCCTCCACTTT.

The chain joins TRBV6-5 to TRBJ2-1, with D possibly TRBD1 on 5 matching bases. The germline V gene has CDR1 MNHEY and CDR2 SVGAGI. V shed 5 bases and J shed 8 bases, with 10 bases lying between them. CDR3 size: 12 residues. The CDR3 protein is CASSLQGDEQFF. CDR3 coding DNA: TGTGCCAGCAGTCTCCAGGGCGATGAGCAGTTCTTC.

This chain connects TRBV24-1 to TRBJ2-1; 10 bases map to TRBD2. The CDR3 is made up of 15 amino acids. Germline CDR1 reads KGHDR; CDR2 reads SFDVKD. J lost 5 bases, V lost 3 bases, and 3 bases had no gene match. CDR3 in amino acids: CATSDSGGAHNEQFF. CDR3 coding DNA: TGTGCCACCAGTGATAGCGGGGGGGCCCACAATGAGCAGTTCTTC.